This T cell receptor (beta chain) was observed in a study of OX40 agonist ivuxolimab in advanced cancers. General observations from the study: The 0.1-3.0 mg/kg partial responders had among the lowest clonal expansion.

As concerns this clone: Its target is not known.

Profiling relied on immunoSEQ multiplex PCR, and the TCRdb table lists in-frame clones only, not all of them. The sample includes tens of thousands of clones, 86% of them seen just once. The V end was cut by 7 bases, the J end by 6 bases, with 13 bases between. The germline V gene encodes CDR1 MNHNS and CDR2 SASEGT. The CDR3 totals 12 residues. The receptor was derived from an adult with an advanced solid tumor such as melanoma, head and neck, liver or kidney cancer. Here the sequenced sample was CD4+ or CD8+ T cells sorted from blood, taken in a trial of the OX40 agonist ivuxolimab. The chain has TRBV6-1 and TRBJ2-7; D remains ambiguous. In DNA form, the CDR3 reads TGTGCCAGCATGGCCCCACCCCCCGAGCAGTACTTC. Encoded protein: CASMAPPPEQYF.